This T cell receptor beta chain was found in a study of T cells after yellow fever vaccination. This CDR3 comprises 14 residues. Germline CDR1 and CDR2: SGHRS and YFSETQ. V was cut by 0 bases and J by 4 bases, with 10 bases left in between. TCRdb used MiXCR to reprocess the 5' RACE reads, holding one entry per CDR3 protein. The table records about 580,000 distinct CDR3 sequences, 17% of them present only once. The sequencing used PBMCs, collected roughly 5 days after the first yellow fever vaccination. This receptor was obtained from a man between 18 and 29 years old who received the YFV17D yellow fever vaccine. The chain has TRBV5-1 and TRBJ1-2; D ambiguous. The CDR3 nucleotides read TGCGCCAGCAGCTTGGTTCCGGAAGCCTATGGCTACACCTTC. It is translated as CASSLVPEAYGYTF.